A single T cell receptor beta chain is shown here with its context. No antigen is known for it. The RNA, about 0.5 to 1 ug, was put through reverse transcription using random hexamers. The TCR beta CDR3 was amplified by immunoSEQ multiplex PCR across 54 Vbeta, 13 Jbeta. TCRdb re-called the immunoSEQ multiplex PCR reads through MiXCR, storing one row per CDR3 protein. The sample lists 150,000 to 160,000 distinct CDR3 sequences, over 85% occurring once. This sample was taken from a study of CD8 T cells in Susac syndrome. V was cut by 5 bases and J by 3 bases, with 22 bases left in between. This CDR3 is built from 17 residues. General study findings and limits: The number of individuals included in the study's TCR sequencing and HLA analysis was acknowledged as relatively small.

Specimen: CD8+ T cells from PBMCs. This chain joins TRBV12-3 or TRBV12-4 and TRBJ1-1; D call uncertain. This sequence originates from a human donor with multiple sclerosis. The CDR3 DNA is TGTGCCAGCAGTCCCTGGGAGTGGGCCCTGAATTACACTGAAGCTTTCTTT. Protein product: CASSPWEWALNYTEAFF.